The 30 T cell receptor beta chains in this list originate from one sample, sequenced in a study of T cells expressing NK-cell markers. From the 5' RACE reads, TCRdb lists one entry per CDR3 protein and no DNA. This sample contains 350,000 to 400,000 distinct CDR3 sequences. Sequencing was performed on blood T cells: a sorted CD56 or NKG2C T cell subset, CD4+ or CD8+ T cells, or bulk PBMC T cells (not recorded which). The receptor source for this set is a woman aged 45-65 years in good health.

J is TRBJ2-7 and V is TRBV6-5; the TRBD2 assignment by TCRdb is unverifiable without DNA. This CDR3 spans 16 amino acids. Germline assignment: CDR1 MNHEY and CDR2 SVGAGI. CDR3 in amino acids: CASSLGLAGLSYEQYF.

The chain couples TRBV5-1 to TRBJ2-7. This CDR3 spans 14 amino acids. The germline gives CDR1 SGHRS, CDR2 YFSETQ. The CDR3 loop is CASSLDAGPYEQYF.

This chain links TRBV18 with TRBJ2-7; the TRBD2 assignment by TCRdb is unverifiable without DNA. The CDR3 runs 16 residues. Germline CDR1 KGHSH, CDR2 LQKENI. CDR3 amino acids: CASSPRLTSGMYEQYF.

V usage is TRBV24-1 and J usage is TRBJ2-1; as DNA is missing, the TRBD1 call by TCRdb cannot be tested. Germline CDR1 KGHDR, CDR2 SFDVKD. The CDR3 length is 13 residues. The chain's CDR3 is CATSDRTGNEQFF.

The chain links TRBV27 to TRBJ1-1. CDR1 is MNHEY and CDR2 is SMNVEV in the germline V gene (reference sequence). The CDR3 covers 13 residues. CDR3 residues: CASSISRRTEAFF.

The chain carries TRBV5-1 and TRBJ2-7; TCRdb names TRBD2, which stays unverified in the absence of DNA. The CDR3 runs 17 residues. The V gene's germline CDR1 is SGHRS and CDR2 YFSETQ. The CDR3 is CASSLEFGTAGSYEQYF.

The CDR3 is CATAGSVEQFF. V gene TRBV27 combines with J gene TRBJ2-1; with no DNA, the TCRdb D assignment of TRBD2 cannot be verified. Per the germline V gene, CDR1 is MNHEY and CDR2 is SMNVEV (reference sequence). The CDR3 loop spans 11 amino acids.

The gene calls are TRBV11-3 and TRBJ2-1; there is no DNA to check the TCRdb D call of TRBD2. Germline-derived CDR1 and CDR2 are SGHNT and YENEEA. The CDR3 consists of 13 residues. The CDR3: CASSLQSSGRQIF.

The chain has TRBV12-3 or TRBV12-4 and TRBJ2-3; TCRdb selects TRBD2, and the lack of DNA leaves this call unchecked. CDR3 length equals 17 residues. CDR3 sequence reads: CASSERGGSTWVDTQYF.

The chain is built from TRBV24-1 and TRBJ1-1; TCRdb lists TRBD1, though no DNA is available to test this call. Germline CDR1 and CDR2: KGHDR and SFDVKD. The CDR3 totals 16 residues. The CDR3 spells CATSDNKDRGNTEAFF.

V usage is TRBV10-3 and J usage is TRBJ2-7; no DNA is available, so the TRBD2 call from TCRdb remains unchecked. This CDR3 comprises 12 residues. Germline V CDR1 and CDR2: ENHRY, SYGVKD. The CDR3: CAIRGGTFEQYF.

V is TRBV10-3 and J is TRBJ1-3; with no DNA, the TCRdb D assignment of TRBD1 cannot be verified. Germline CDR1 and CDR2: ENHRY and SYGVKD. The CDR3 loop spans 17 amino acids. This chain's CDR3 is CAISPTFTDSAGNTIYF.

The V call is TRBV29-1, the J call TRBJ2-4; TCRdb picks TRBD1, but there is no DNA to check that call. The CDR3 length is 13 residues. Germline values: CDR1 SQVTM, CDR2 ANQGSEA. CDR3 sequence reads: CSVVVPGMNIQYF.

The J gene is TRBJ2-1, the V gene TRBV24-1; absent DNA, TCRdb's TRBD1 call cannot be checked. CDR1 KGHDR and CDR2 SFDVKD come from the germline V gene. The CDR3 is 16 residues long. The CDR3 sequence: CATTSNRAVADNEQFF.

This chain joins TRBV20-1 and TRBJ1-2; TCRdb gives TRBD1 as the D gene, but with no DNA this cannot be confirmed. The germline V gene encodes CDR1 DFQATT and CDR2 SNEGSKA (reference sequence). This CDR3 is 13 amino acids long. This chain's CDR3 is CSAREGQGQGYTF.

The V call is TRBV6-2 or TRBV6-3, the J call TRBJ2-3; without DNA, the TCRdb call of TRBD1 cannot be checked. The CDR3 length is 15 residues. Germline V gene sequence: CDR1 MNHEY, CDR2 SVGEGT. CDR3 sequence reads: CASRPGQGGTDTQYF.

The CDR3 sequence is CATSSGLGSDEQYF. This chain uses TRBV15 with TRBJ2-7; TCRdb's assignment of TRBD2 cannot be checked, as there is no DNA. Germline values: CDR1 LNHNV, CDR2 YYDKDF (reference sequence). CDR3 length equals 14 residues.

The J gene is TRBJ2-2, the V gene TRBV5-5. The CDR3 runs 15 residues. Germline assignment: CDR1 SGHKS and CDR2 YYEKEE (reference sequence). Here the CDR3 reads CASSLKEGNTGELFF.

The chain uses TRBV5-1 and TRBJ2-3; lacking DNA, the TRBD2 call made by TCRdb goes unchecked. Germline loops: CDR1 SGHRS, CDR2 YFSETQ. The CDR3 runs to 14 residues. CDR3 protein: CASTQRETPDTQYF.

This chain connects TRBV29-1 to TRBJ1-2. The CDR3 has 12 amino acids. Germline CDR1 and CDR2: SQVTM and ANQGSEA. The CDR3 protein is CSVLNEGYGYTF.

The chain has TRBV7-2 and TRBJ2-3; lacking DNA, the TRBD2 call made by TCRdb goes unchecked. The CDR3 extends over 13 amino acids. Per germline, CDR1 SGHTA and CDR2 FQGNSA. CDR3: CASSREIADTQYF.

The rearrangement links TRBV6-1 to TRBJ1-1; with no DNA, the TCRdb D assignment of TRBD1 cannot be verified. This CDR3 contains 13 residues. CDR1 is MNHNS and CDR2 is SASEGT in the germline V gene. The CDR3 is CASGRDENTEAFF.

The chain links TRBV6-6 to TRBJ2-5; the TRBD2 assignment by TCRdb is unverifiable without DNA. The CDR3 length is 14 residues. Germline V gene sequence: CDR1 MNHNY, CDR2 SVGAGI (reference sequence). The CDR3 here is CASSGLSYQETQYF.

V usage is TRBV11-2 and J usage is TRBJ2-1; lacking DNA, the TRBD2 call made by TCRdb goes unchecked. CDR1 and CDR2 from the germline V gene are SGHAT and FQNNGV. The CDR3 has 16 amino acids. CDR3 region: CASSLVASGYYNEQFF.

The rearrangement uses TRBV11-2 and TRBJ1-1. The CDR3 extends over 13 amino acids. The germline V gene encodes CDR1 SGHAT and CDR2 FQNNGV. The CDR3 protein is CASSRSMNTEAFF.

The CDR3 protein is CASSPTGLDEQFF. The chain recombines TRBV12-3 or TRBV12-4 with TRBJ2-1; the D gene TCRdb calls, TRBD1, cannot be checked with no DNA. CDR3 length: 13 amino acids.

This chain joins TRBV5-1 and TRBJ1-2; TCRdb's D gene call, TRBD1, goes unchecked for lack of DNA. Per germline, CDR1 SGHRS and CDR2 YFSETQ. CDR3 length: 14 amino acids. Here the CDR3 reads CASSLDRRGSGYTF. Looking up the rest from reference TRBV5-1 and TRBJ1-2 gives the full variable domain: KAGVTQTPRYLIKTRGQQVTLSCSPISGHRSVSWYQQTPGQGLQFLFEYFSETQRNKGNFPGRFSGRQFSNSRSEMNVSTLELGDSALYLCASSLDRRGSGYTFGSGTRLTVV.

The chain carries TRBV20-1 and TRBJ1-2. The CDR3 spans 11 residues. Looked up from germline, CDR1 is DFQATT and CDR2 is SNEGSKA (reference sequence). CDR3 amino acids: CSAPAHYGYTF.

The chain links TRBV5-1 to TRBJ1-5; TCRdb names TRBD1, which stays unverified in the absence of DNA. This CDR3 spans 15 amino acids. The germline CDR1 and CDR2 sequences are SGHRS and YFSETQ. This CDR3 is CASSSDGAPFQPQHF.

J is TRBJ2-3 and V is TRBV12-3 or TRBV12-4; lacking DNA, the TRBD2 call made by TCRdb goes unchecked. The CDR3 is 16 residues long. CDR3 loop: CASSRGLRASTDTQYF.